The clone carrying this TCR beta chain has at least ten counts. The antigen is not known. TCR beta CDR3 regions were amplified from RNA transcripts. HTBI primers drove first-round RT-PCR of the TCR CDR3. TCRdb re-called the multiplex PCR reads with MiXCR, one entry per CDR3 protein. The profile shows over 450,000 distinct CDR3 sequences, 15% to 20% of them singletons. The sample originates from a study of T cells in Graves' hyperthyroidism and ophthalmopathy. Not enrolled were patients with uncontrolled infection, other autoimmune disease, pregnancy or lactation. The study based diagnoses on clinical symptoms, serum thyroxine and TRAb, thyroid ultrasound and orbital computed tomography. Study-level points and caveats: Clonotypes that were expanded in thyroid above 0.001 mostly appeared in blood too. A model of 13 V-J features distinguished ophthalmopathy from stable hyperthyroidism.

This CDR3 is 18 amino acids long. V trimming: 3 bases; J trimming: 2 bases; junction bases outside the gene matches: 13. The germline gives CDR1 SEHNR, CDR2 FQNEAQ (reference sequence). Material: blood. The clonotype was recovered from a woman between 18 and 29 years old with Graves' ophthalmopathy. The chain links TRBV7-9 to TRBJ2-1, with TRBD2 matching 7 bases. The CDR3 region is CASSFSFRLAVTYNEQFF. The DNA of the CDR3 is TGTGCCAGCAGCTTTTCATTCCGGCTAGCGGTAACCTACAATGAGCAGTTCTTC.